The 20 T cell receptor beta chains in this list originate from one sample, sequenced in a study of T cells in Graves' hyperthyroidism and ophthalmopathy. Amplified regions were TCR beta CDR3 sequences from RNA transcripts. The HTBI primer set was used in a first-round RT-PCR of the TCR CDR3. Each CDR3 protein is one row after TCRdb ran MiXCR on the multiplex PCR reads. The profile shows 400,000 to 600,000 distinct CDR3 sequences, about 16% of them singletons. The sample was blood. The receptors here all came from a woman in her 30s with Graves' ophthalmopathy.

This clonotype was found many times. The chain recombines TRBV3-1 with TRBJ2-5; D tentatively reads TRBD1 or TRBD2 (5 bases each). There are 16 residues in the CDR3. The V and J ends lost 4 bases and 1 base respectively, with 16 bases between them. The germline V gene has CDR1 LGHDT and CDR2 YNNKEL (reference sequence). This CDR3 is CASSRRDRNFQETQYF. The CDR3 bases are TGTGCCAGCAGCCGCCGGGACCGAAACTTCCAAGAGACCCAGTACTTC.

This clonotype has a count of ten or more. V usage is TRBV20-1 and J usage is TRBJ2-7; the match to TRBD2 covers 12 bases. The germline CDR1 and CDR2 sequences are DFQATT and SNEGSKA (reference sequence). The CDR3 is made up of 15 amino acids. The V gene end was trimmed by 3 bases and the J gene end by 6 bases; junction bases not matched to a gene: 9. In nucleotides, the CDR3 is TGCAGTGCTAGGTCCCGACTAGCGGGAGACCCCGAGCAGTACTTC. This translates into CSARSRLAGDPEQYF.

This rearrangement joins TRBV20-1 to TRBJ2-5; D may be TRBD1 (7 bases). The germline gives CDR1 DFQATT, CDR2 SNEGSKA (reference sequence). The CDR3 extends over 13 amino acids. Trimming stripped 6 bases from V and 2 bases from J, with 13 bases between. The CDR3 DNA reads TGCAGTGCCAGGGGGGCAGTACAAGAGACCCAGTACTTC. This codes for CSARGAVQETQYF.

This clonotype has more than one count but fewer than ten. This chain connects TRBV7-9 to TRBJ1-5; TRBD1 matches at 9 bases. The CDR3 has 15 amino acids. Losses at the gene ends were 1 base for V and 4 bases for J; bases not matched to a gene: 2. Per germline, CDR1 SEHNR and CDR2 FQNEAQ (reference sequence). DNA for the CDR3: TGTGCCAGCAGCTTAGAGGGGACAGGGAATCAGCCCCAGCATTTT. The encoded protein is CASSLEGTGNQPQHF.

In the case of this clonotype: A single base separates this from a much larger clone, so it may be a read error. The gene calls are TRBV12-3 or TRBV12-4 and TRBJ2-7, with TRBD2 matching 10 bases. The DNA end lines up better with TRBJ2-1; the J call may be wrong. The CDR3 sequence is 15 residues long. CDR3 DNA sequence: TGTGCCAGCAGCCTAACTAGCGGGGCGGGGTACGAGCAGTTCTTC. Its protein is CASSLTSGAGYEQFF.

This clonotype has ten or more counts. The chain is built from TRBV28 and TRBJ2-7, with D possibly matching TRBD2 (5 bases). Germline V gene lookup returns CDR1 MDHEN and CDR2 SYDVKM. V lost 10 bases to trimming and J lost 0 bases, with 13 bases between them. This CDR3 contains 13 residues. The CDR3 loop reads CATRGPSSYEQYF. DNA for the CDR3: TGTGCCACCCGAGGGCCCTCCTCCTACGAGCAGTACTTC. Full variable domain (rest looked up from reference TRBV28 and TRBJ2-7): DVKVTQSSRYLVKRTGEKVFLECVQDMDHENMFWYRQDPGLGLRLIYFSYDVKMKEKGDIPEGYSVSREKKERFSLILESASTNQTSMYLCATRGPSSYEQYFGPGTRLTVT.

This chain uses TRBV19 with TRBJ1-5, with D possibly being TRBD1 (5 bases). Germline CDR1 and CDR2: LNHDA and SQIVND (reference sequence). Trimming cost V 2 bases and J 4 bases, with 9 bases left between them. The CDR3 runs 14 residues. CDR3: CASSIQGLNQPQHF. In nucleotides, the CDR3 is TGTGCCAGTAGTATACAGGGACTGAATCAGCCCCAGCATTTT.

This clonotype was observed many times. The chain joins TRBV7-3 to TRBJ2-1, with D unclear. Germline V gene lookup returns CDR1 SGHTA and CDR2 FQGTGA. This CDR3 region has 15 residues. The V gene lost 3 bases and the J gene lost 0 bases, with 9 bases spanning the gap. The CDR3 loop is CASSFGPSSYNEQFF. CDR3 DNA: TGTGCCAGCAGCTTCGGCCCGAGCTCCTACAATGAGCAGTTCTTC.

This clonotype was seen many times. This chain connects TRBV10-1 to TRBJ2-1; D is undetermined. CDR1 is WNHNN, CDR2 SYGVQD, per germline (reference sequence). CDR3 length: 13 amino acids. In nucleotides, the CDR3 is TGCGCAGCAGGTAATGTCGTTGGCGGTGAGCAGTTCTTC. This gives the protein CAAGNVVGGEQFF.

This clonotype appeared many times. The chain recombines TRBV6-5 with TRBJ1-2; the match to TRBD1 covers 8 bases. V shed 0 bases, J shed 0 bases, and the junction held 0 bases outside the gene matches. This CDR3 is 15 amino acids long. Germline-derived CDR1 and CDR2 are MNHEY and SVGAGI. The CDR3 here is CASSYSDRANYGYTF. CDR3 DNA: TGTGCCAGCAGTTACTCGGACAGGGCTAACTATGGCTACACCTTC.

In this sample, this clonotype turned up many times. This chain uses TRBV5-5 with TRBJ2-7, with 14 bases aligning to TRBD2. The V gene's germline CDR1 is SGHKS and CDR2 YYEKEE (reference sequence). The CDR3 loop spans 16 amino acids. Germline trimming cut 4 bases from V and 2 bases from J; bases unmatched to any gene: 5. The CDR3: CASSPRLAGGTYEQYF. As DNA, the CDR3 is TGTGCCAGCAGCCCTCGACTAGCGGGAGGGACCTACGAGCAGTACTTC.

This clonotype was recorded at least ten times. This chain links TRBV2 with TRBJ2-7; D unclear. The CDR3 runs to 14 residues. Germline lookup yields CDR1 SNHLY and CDR2 FYNNEI. With 1 base removed from V and 1 base from J, the gap between germline ends came to 8 bases. The CDR3 spells CASSEDLGSYEQYF. The CDR3 nucleotides read TGTGCCAGCAGTGAAGATTTGGGGTCCTACGAGCAGTACTTC.

This clonotype was recorded many times. The chain links TRBV7-9 to TRBJ2-7; TRBD2 is a possible D gene (5 bases). Trimming stripped 3 bases from V and 5 bases from J, with 17 bases between. Germline CDR1 is SEHNR and CDR2 is FQNEAQ (reference sequence). The CDR3 loop spans 15 amino acids. The CDR3 spells CASSLDSSAPHEQYF. CDR3 bases: TGTGCCAGCAGCTTGGACTCCTCGGCCCCCCACGAGCAGTACTTC.

This clonotype was found many times. The chain uses TRBV5-6 and TRBJ1-1; D not resolved. The germline gives CDR1 SGHDT, CDR2 YYEEEE. Trimming shortened V by 4 bases and J by 5 bases, and 12 bases separated the two germline ends. CDR3 length: 13 residues. CDR3 sequence: CASSSFGGTEAFF. CDR3 coding DNA: TGTGCCAGCAGCAGTTTTGGTGGGACTGAAGCTTTCTTT.

This clonotype was counted ten times or more. The rearrangement uses TRBV20-1 and TRBJ2-7, with 14 positions matching TRBD2. This CDR3 contains 19 residues. Germline V gives CDR1 DFQATT, CDR2 SNEGSKA (reference sequence). Germline trimming cut 3 bases from V and 0 bases from J; bases unmatched to any gene: 13. The CDR3 is CSARSAGTSGSGSSYEQYF. The CDR3 DNA sequence: TGCAGTGCTAGGTCTGCCGGGACTAGCGGGAGCGGTAGCTCCTACGAGCAGTACTTC.

This clonotype appeared a few times. CDR3 coding DNA: TGTGCCAGCAGTTACTCGTCGGGCCTAGGGACAGGGGCCCCCAATGAGCAGTTCTTC. Protein sequence: CASSYSSGLGTGAPNEQFF. This sequence joins TRBV6-2 or TRBV6-3 and TRBJ2-1; 10 bases match TRBD1. The germline gives CDR1 MNHEY, CDR2 SVGEGT. The ends lost 0 bases at V and 6 bases at J; junction bases unmatched: 14. The CDR3 has 19 amino acids.

This clonotype was observed at least ten times. The V gene is TRBV28, the J gene TRBJ1-2; TRBD1 matches 7 bases. The CDR3 covers 13 residues. V was clipped by 3 bases and J by 8 bases; unmatched bases: 6. Germline assignment: CDR1 MDHEN and CDR2 SYDVKM. CDR3 nucleotides: TGTGCCAGCAGTTTCCCGGGACAGAGGGGCTACACCTTC. Its protein product is CASSFPGQRGYTF.

This clonotype showed up just a few times. The chain links TRBV7-2 to TRBJ2-1; D might be TRBD2 (6 bases). The CDR3 is 15 amino acids. V lost 6 bases to trimming and J lost 5 bases, with 17 bases between them. The germline gives CDR1 SGHTA, CDR2 FQGNSA. CDR3 sequence (DNA): TGTGCCAGCAGTAAGGACTACCTCATAAACAATGAGCAGTTCTTC. Translating it yields CASSKDYLINNEQFF.

The chain combines TRBV14 with TRBJ2-3; a possible D gene is TRBD2 (5 bases). The CDR3 runs 14 residues. Deletions cut 0 bases from V and 4 bases from J, with 8 bases between. Germline loops: CDR1 SGHDN, CDR2 FVKESK. The CDR3 here is CASSQDFGADTQYF. CDR3 DNA: TGTGCCAGCAGCCAAGATTTCGGGGCAGATACGCAGTATTTT.

The rearrangement joins TRBV12-3 or TRBV12-4 to TRBJ2-3; TRBD2 aligns across 10 bases. The V segment lost 2 bases and the J segment 1 base; nucleotides outside the gene matches: 18. The CDR3 consists of 21 residues. The CDR3 DNA follows: TGTGCCAGCAGTTTATTAAGGTTTTCTAGCGGGAGAGAATTGGGCACAGATACGCAGTATTTT. Its protein product is CASSLLRFSSGRELGTDTQYF.